These 12 T cell receptor beta chains were sequenced from one sample in a study of T cell responses to AZD1222 COVID-19 vaccine. Here immunoSEQ multiplex PCR was the method, and the copy in TCRdb shows in-frame clones only, minus some. The sample shows 150,000 or so clones, 92% of them seen only once. Sample: peripheral blood, taken 28 days after the second AZD1222 dose. These receptors were collected from an adult who received the AZD1222 COVID-19 vaccine.

CDR3 sequence reads: CASGGYSNQPQHF. The CDR3 bases are TGTGCCAGCGGAGGTTATAGCAATCAGCCCCAGCATTTT. The rearrangement uses TRBV28 and TRBJ1-5, with D hard to call. Germline assignment: CDR1 MDHEN and CDR2 SYDVKM. V was trimmed by 8 bases and J by 0 bases, leaving 8 bases between them. The CDR3 totals 13 residues.

The chain employs TRBV11-2 and TRBJ1-2; D not resolved. In germline, CDR1 is SGHAT, CDR2 FQNNGV. The CDR3 is 14 residues long. V lost 5 bases to trimming and J lost 3 bases, with 13 bases between them. CDR3: CASSRFPADYGYTF. DNA of the CDR3: TGTGCCAGCAGCCGCTTTCCGGCAGACTATGGCTACACCTTC. The full variable domain, in which reference TRBV11-2 and TRBJ1-2 provide the parts outside the CDR3, is EAGVAQSPRYKIIEKRQSVAFWCNPISGHATLYWYQQILGQGPKLLIQFQNNGVVDDSQLPKDRFSAERLKGVDSTLKIQPAKLEDSAVYLCASSRFPADYGYTFGSGTRLTVV.

This clone occurred once. The chain is built from TRBV19 and TRBJ1-1, with D possibly TRBD1 on 6 matching bases. The CDR3 consists of 14 residues. CDR1 and CDR2 (germline): LNHDA, SQIVND (reference sequence). Trimming stripped 4 bases from V and 5 bases from J, with 14 bases between. The CDR3 spells CASSTGPQGTEAFF. The CDR3 DNA is TGTGCCAGTAGTACCGGGCCTCAGGGGACTGAAGCTTTCTTT.

This clone has a single count. The CDR3 nucleotides are TGTGCCAGCAGCCCCGGGACTAGCGGGAGCTACGAGCAGTACTTC. Protein product: CASSPGTSGSYEQYF. The V and J genes are TRBV7-2 and TRBJ2-7; the match to TRBD2 covers 14 bases. Germline V gene data show CDR1 as SGHTA and CDR2 as FQGNSA. Germline trimming cut 5 bases from V and 3 bases from J; bases unmatched to any gene: 3. The CDR3 totals 15 residues.

The table lists this clone with a count of one. The V and J genes are TRBV6-1 and TRBJ2-7, with D possibly matching TRBD2 (5 bases). V was trimmed by 0 bases and J by 2 bases, leaving 11 bases between them. The CDR3 is 15 amino acids. CDR1 and CDR2 (germline): MNHNS, SASEGT. Here the CDR3 DNA reads TGTGCCAGCAGTGAAGCTAGAGGGCCCCCCTACGAGCAGTACTTC. This gives the protein CASSEARGPPYEQYF.

This rearrangement joins TRBV11-2 to TRBJ1-1; TRBD1 might be the D (6 bases). Per the germline V gene, CDR1 is SGHAT and CDR2 is FQNNGV. V dropped 1 base and J dropped 1 base, with 16 bases sitting between them. This CDR3 has 17 amino acids. CDR3 region: CASSLAGRGRGNTEAFF. Written as DNA, the CDR3 is TGTGCCAGCAGCTTAGCTGGTCGGGGCAGGGGGAACACTGAAGCTTTCTTT.

This clone was seen more than once but under ten times. J is TRBJ2-7 and V is TRBV20-1, with D uncertain. Germline V gene sequence: CDR1 DFQATT, CDR2 SNEGSKA (reference sequence). The CDR3 runs to 14 residues. With 3 bases removed from V and 6 bases from J, the gap between germline ends came to 18 bases. The CDR3 loop reads CSASSTAHLSEQYF. Here the CDR3 DNA reads TGCAGTGCTAGTTCTACAGCCCATCTCTCCGAGCAGTACTTC.

The chain joins TRBV2 to TRBJ1-5, with D maybe TRBD1 (5 bases). Trimming cost V 0 bases and J 5 bases, with 11 bases left between them. The CDR3 consists of 15 residues. Germline V lookup: CDR1 SNHLY, CDR2 FYNNEI. DNA of the CDR3: TGTGCCAGCAGTGAAGCACTGTGGGGCGATCAGCCCCAGCATTTT. Its protein product is CASSEALWGDQPQHF.

The genes are TRBV7-8 and TRBJ2-2, with 7 positions matching TRBD2. V was clipped by 3 bases and J by 4 bases; unmatched bases: 8. This CDR3 contains 16 residues. Germline V gives CDR1 SGHVS, CDR2 FQNEAQ. CDR3: CASSLRWEGATGELFF. In DNA, the CDR3 is TGTGCCAGCAGCTTGCGGTGGGAGGGTGCCACCGGGGAGCTGTTTTTT.

The chain recombines TRBV14 with TRBJ2-1, with no clear D. With 4 bases removed from V and 3 bases from J, the gap between germline ends came to 4 bases. From germline, CDR1 is SGHDN and CDR2 FVKESK. The CDR3 covers 12 residues. DNA of the CDR3: TGTGCCAGCAGCCCCGGCTACAATGAGCAGTTCTTC. Protein: CASSPGYNEQFF.

The rearrangement links TRBV28 to TRBJ2-1, with TRBD2 matching 12 bases. With 4 bases clipped from V and 0 bases from J, the junction kept 13 bases outside the gene matches. This CDR3 region has 20 residues. Per the germline V gene, CDR1 is MDHEN and CDR2 is SYDVKM. CDR3 residues: CASSSQPSGRAPSSYNEQFF. The CDR3 DNA is TGTGCCAGCAGTTCTCAACCTAGCGGGAGGGCTCCTAGCTCCTACAATGAGCAGTTCTTC.

The CDR3 region is CASSQDRGSEAFF. The DNA for the CDR3 is TGCGCCAGCAGCCAAGACAGGGGAAGTGAAGCTTTCTTT. The chain has TRBV4-1 and TRBJ1-1; possible D gene TRBD1, 6 bases. Germline CDR1 and CDR2: MGHRA and YSYEKL. This CDR3 has 13 residues. The V gene lost 0 bases and the J gene lost 7 bases, with 9 bases spanning the gap.